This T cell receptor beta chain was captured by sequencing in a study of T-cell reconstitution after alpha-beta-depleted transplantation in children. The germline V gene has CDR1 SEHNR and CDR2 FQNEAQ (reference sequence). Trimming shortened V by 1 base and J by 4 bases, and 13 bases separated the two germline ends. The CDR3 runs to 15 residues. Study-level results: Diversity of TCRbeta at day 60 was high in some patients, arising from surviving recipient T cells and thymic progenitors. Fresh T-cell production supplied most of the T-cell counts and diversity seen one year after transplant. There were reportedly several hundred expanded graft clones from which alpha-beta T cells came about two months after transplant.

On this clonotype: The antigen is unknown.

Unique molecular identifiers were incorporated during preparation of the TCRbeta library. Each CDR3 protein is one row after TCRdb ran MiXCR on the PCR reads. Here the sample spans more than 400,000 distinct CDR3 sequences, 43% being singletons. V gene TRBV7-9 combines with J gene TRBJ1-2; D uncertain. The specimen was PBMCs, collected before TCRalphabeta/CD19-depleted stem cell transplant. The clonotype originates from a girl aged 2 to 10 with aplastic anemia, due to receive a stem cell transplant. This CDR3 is CASSLVVSRGYGYTF. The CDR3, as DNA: TGTGCCAGCAGCTTAGTTGTCTCCCGGGGCTATGGCTACACCTTC.